This T cell receptor (beta chain) was recovered during a study of molecular identifiers for immune sequencing clone quantification. TCRdb processed the PCR reads anew with MiXCR; each CDR3 protein has one entry. The sample records about 100,000 distinct CDR3 sequences, around 30% being singletons. The V end was cut by 4 bases, the J end by 0 bases, with 7 bases between. Per germline, CDR1 MDHEN and CDR2 SYDVKM. CDR3 size: 15 residues. This chain uses TRBV28 with TRBJ2-6; D is unclear. Material: naive CD8+ T cells from blood, with Jurkat cell RNA spiked in. As to subset: FACS-sorted CD8+CD4-CCR7+CD45RA+ naive T cells. The receptor's source is a human donor in good health. Some libraries in this study had Jurkat cell RNA spiked in. This CDR3 reads CASSSRSSGANVLTF. Here the CDR3 DNA reads TGTGCCAGCAGTTCCAGAAGCTCTGGGGCCAACGTCCTGACTTTC.